This T cell receptor beta chain stems from a study of blood T cell repertoires in COVID-19. On the study more broadly: The origin of the acute and convalescent COVID-19 samples was the United States, Italy and Spain. T cells, B-cell-depleted T cells, or PBMCs supplied cDNA or gDNA.

Allocation to cohorts depended on clinical history reported by the participants. Trimming stripped 5 bases from V and 6 bases from J, with 23 bases between. The germline V gene encodes CDR1 SEHNR and CDR2 FQNEAQ (reference sequence). This CDR3 is built from 16 residues. Using immunoSEQ multiplex PCR, the repertoire was profiled, and TCRdb retains in-frame clones only, with some absent. Counted here are about 180,000 clones, over 70% occurring once; the ten biggest clones make up around an eighth. The V call is TRBV7-9, the J call TRBJ2-7; a weak D match, TRBD2 (6 bases). This receptor was identified in a man in his sixties who had been exposed to COVID-19. Sequenced material: PBMCs or T cells enriched from blood (not recorded which). This CDR3 is CASSTPLGKGGAEQYF. The CDR3, as DNA: TGTGCCAGCAGCACCCCCCTTGGAAAGGGAGGTGCCGAGCAGTACTTC.